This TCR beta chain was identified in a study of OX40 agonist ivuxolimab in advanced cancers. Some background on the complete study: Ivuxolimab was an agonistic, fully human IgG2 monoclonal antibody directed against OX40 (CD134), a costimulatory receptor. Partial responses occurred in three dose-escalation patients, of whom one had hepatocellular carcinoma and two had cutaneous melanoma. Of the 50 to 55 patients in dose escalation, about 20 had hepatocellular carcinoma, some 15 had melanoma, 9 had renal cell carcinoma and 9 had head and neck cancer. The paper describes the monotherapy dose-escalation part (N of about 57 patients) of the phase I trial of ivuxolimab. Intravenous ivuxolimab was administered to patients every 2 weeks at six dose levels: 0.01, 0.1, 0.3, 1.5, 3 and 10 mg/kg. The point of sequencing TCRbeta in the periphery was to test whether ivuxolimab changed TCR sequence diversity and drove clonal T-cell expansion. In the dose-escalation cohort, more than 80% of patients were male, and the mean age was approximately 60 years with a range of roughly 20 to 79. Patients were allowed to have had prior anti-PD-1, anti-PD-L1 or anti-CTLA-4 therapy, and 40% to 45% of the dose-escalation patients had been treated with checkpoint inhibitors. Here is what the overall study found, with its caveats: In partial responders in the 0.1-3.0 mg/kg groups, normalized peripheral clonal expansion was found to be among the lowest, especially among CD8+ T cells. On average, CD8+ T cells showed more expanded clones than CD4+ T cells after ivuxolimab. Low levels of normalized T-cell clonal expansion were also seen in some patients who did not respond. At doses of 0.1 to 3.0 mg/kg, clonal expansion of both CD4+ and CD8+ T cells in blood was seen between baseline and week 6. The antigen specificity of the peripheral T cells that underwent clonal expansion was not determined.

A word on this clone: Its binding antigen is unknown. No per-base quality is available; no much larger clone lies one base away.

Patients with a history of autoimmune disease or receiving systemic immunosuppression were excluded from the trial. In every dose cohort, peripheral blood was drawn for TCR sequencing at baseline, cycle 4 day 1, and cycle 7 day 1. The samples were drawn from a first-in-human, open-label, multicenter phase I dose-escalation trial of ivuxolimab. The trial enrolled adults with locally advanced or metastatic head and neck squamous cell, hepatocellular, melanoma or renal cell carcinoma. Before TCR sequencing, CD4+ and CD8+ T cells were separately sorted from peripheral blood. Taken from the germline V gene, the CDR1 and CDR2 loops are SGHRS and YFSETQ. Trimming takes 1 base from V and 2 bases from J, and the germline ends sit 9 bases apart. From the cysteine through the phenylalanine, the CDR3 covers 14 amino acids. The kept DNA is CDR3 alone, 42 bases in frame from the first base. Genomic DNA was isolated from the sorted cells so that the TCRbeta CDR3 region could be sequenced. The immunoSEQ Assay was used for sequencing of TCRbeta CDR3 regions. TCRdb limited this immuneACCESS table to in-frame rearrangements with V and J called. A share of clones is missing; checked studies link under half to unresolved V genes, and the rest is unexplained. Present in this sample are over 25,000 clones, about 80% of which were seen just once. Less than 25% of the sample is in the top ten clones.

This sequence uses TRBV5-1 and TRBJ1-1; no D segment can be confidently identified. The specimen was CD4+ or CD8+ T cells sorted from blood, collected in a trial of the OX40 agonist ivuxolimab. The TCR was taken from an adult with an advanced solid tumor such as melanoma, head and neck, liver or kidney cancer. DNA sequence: TGCGCCAGCAGCTTGACCGTAGTAAACACTGAAGCTTTCTTT. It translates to CASSLTVVNTEAFF.